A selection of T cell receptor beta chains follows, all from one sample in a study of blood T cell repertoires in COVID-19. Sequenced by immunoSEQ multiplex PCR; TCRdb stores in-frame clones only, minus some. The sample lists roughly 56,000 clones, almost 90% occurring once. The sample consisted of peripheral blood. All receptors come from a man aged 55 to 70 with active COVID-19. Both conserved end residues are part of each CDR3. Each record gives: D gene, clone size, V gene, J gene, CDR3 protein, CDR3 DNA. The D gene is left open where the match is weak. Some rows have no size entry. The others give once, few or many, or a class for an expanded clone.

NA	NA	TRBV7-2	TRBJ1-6	CASSLDFSPLHF	TGTGCCAGCAGCTTAGACTTCTCACCCCTCCACTTT
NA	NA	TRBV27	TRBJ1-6	CASSLNRDSPLHF	TGTGCCAGCAGTTTAAACAGGGATTCACCCCTCCACTTT
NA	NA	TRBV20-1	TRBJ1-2	CSGWSIIGYTF	TGCAGCGGGTGGTCAATCATTGGCTACACCTTC
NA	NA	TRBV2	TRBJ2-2	CARVRNLWTGELFF	TGTGCCAGGGTCAGGAATCTATGGACCGGGGAGCTGTTTTTT
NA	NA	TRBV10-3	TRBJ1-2	CAISESAGGNYGYTF	TGTGCCATCAGTGAGTCAGCGGGGGGAAACTATGGCTACACCTTC
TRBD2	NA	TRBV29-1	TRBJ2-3	CSVLAGGKDTQYF	TGCAGCGTTCTAGCGGGGGGAAAAGATACGCAGTATTTT
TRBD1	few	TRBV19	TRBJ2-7	CASRGDRDEQYF	TGTGCCAGTAGGGGGGACAGGGACGAGCAGTACTTC
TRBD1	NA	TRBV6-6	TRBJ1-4	CASKGGTTNEKLFF	TGTGCCAGCAAAGGGGGCACAACTAATGAAAAACTGTTTTTT
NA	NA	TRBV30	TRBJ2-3	CAWNRVLTDTQYF	TGTGCCTGGAACAGGGTCTTGACAGATACGCAGTATTTT
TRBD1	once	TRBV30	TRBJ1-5	CAWSGGQGSHSNQPQHF	TGTGCCTGGAGCGGGGGACAGGGGTCTCATAGCAATCAGCCCCAGCATTTT
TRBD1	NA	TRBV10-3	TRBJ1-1	CAISEGRQGAVEAFF	TGTGCCATCAGTGAGGGTAGGCAGGGGGCGGTTGAAGCTTTCTTT
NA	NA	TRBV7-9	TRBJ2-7	CASSLGGNSYEQYF	TGTGCCAGCAGCCTTGGGGGGAACTCCTACGAGCAGTACTTC
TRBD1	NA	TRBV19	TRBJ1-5	CASSIRGGGDPTYQPQHF	TGTGCCAGTAGTATTCGAGGGGGCGGCGACCCCACCTATCAGCCCCAGCATTTT
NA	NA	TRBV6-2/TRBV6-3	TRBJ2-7	CASSSYRSAGQYF	TGTGCCAGCAGTTCCTACAGATCTGCGGGGCAGTACTTC
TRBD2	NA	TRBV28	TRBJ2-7	CASSSRLAGGNRYEQYF	TGTGCCAGCAGCTCAAGACTAGCGGGGGGGAACCGCTACGAGCAGTACTTC
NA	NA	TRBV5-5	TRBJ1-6	CASSQGIGNSPLHF	TGTGCCAGCAGCCAGGGGATAGGAAATTCACCCCTCCACTTT
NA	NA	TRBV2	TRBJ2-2	CASSEALTRHRELFF	TGTGCCAGCAGTGAAGCGCTCACGCGACACCGGGAGCTGTTTTTT
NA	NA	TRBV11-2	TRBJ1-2	CASSSYRGHKNYGYTF	TGTGCCAGCAGCTCTTATCGGGGTCACAAAAACTATGGCTACACCTTC
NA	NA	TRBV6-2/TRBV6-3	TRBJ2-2	CASSARGPNTGELFF	TGTGCCAGCAGTGCTCGAGGTCCGAACACCGGGGAGCTGTTTTTT
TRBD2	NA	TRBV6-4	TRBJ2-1	CASSDSSGGGPNEQFF	TGTGCCAGCAGTGACTCGTCCGGGGGGGGGCCAAATGAGCAGTTCTTC
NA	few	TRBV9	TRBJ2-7	CASSVAGRTVPYEQYF	TGTGCCAGCAGCGTAGCGGGTAGGACAGTACCCTACGAGCAGTACTTC
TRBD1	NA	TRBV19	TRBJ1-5	CASSLDRADGTQPQHF	TGTGCCAGTAGTCTGGACAGGGCGGATGGCACCCAGCCCCAGCATTTT
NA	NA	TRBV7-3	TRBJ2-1	CASSLRGLVNEQFF	TGTGCCAGCAGCTTAAGGGGGCTGGTGAATGAGCAGTTCTTC
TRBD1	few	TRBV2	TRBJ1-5	CASSAHRQGRYSNQPQHF	TGTGCCAGCAGCGCCCACCGACAGGGGAGGTATAGCAATCAGCCCCAGCATTTT
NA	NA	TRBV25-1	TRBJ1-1	CASSVGTFAPEAFF	TGTGCCAGCAGTGTAGGGACTTTCGCCCCTGAAGCTTTCTTT
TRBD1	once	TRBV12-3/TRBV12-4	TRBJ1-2	CASSLKGAGGYTF	TGTGCCAGCAGTTTAAAGGGGGCAGGTGGCTACACCTTC
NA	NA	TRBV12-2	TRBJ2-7	CASLGLAPYEQYF	TGTGCAAGTCTCGGACTGGCCCCCTACGAGCAGTACTTC
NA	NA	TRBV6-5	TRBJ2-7	CASTVPGQISEQYF	TGTGCCAGCACCGTACCGGGACAAATATCCGAGCAGTACTTC
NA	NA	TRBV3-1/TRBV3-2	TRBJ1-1	CASSQGQMNTEAFF	TGTGCCAGCAGCCAAGGACAGATGAACACTGAAGCTTTCTTT
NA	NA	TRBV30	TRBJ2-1	CAWIPGLSSYNEQFF	TGTGCCTGGATCCCGGGACTGAGCTCCTACAATGAGCAGTTCTTC
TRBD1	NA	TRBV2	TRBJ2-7	CASNWDSSYEQYF	TGTGCCAGCAACTGGGACAGCTCCTACGAGCAGTACTTC